Presented here are 16 T cell receptor beta chains from one specimen sequenced in a study of metastatic and nonmetastatic thyroid tumors. Thyroid surgery took place with no prior treatment in any patient. TCRdb redid the clone calls on the PCR reads using MiXCR. The sample consists of around 15,000 clones, about 29% of them appearing once. The sequencing sample was made of blood. The receptors derive from a female donor with papillary thyroid cancer or a benign thyroid nodule (not recorded which). Some clones in this sample may be carry-over from other donors' samples.

In this sample, this clone is medium-sized (0.01 to 0.1%). The chain links TRBV19 to TRBJ1-5; perhaps TRBD1 as D (6 bases). CDR1 is LNHDA, CDR2 SQIVND, per germline (reference sequence). Trimming pared 6 bases from V and 5 bases from J, leaving 11 bases between. The CDR3 runs to 13 residues. The CDR3 bases are TGTGCCAGTAGGGGGGGCAGCTATCAGCCCCAGCATTTT. Translating gives CASRGGSYQPQHF.

The V call is TRBV18, the J call TRBJ2-3; 8 bases match TRBD1. The CDR3 totals 16 residues. V lost 0 bases and J lost 1; bases outside the gene matches: 3. CDR1 and CDR2 from the germline V gene are KGHSH and LQKENI. In nucleotides, the CDR3 is TGTGCCAGCTCACCACCGACAGGGGCCCGCACAGATACGCAGTATTTT. Protein product: CASSPPTGARTDTQYF.

The table lists this clone with a count of one. The junction departs from the called germline gene at one end, perhaps through a read error. The chain employs TRBV19 and TRBJ2-3; the D gene is possibly TRBD2 (5 bases). Germline V gene lookup returns CDR1 LNHDA and CDR2 SQIVND (reference sequence). The CDR3 loop spans 16 amino acids. The CDR3 bases are TGTGCCAGTAGTCTAGATGACGGAGGAGCCACAGATACGCAGTATTTT. Amino acid sequence: CASSLDDGGATDTQYF.

This chain links TRBV7-3 with TRBJ2-7, with D uncertain. Germline CDR1 is SGHTA and CDR2 is FQGTGA. V shed 6 bases and J shed 1 base, with 10 bases lying between them. The CDR3 length is 13 residues. CDR3: CASSLDRSYEQYF. In DNA form, the CDR3 reads TGTGCCAGCAGTTTAGACCGATCCTACGAGCAGTACTTC.

This clone is categorized as medium-sized. The chain uses TRBV6-1 and TRBJ2-1; 8 nucleotides align to TRBD2. The CDR3 runs to 15 residues. Germline CDR1 reads MNHNS; CDR2 reads SASEGT. Germline trimming cut 2 bases from V and 6 bases from J; bases unmatched to any gene: 6. CDR3 DNA sequence: TGTGCCAGCAGTGAACAAGCGGGAGCGGGCAATGAGCAGTTCTTC. Translated: CASSEQAGAGNEQFF.

The chain carries TRBV20-1 and TRBJ1-1; no clear D. V lost 3 bases, J lost 1 base, and 9 bases lay in between. Per the germline V gene, CDR1 is DFQATT and CDR2 is SNEGSKA (reference sequence). The CDR3 loop spans 13 amino acids. The CDR3 nucleotides read TGCAGTGCTAGTTCCCGACGGAACACTGAAGCTTTCTTT. Translation gives CSASSRRNTEAFF.

J is TRBJ2-7 and V is TRBV19; possibly TRBD1 for D (6 bases). CDR1 and CDR2 (germline): LNHDA, SQIVND (reference sequence). Trimming took 6 bases from V and 5 from J, leaving 17 bases between them. The CDR3 spans 14 residues. The CDR3 loop is CASRTWTASHEQYF. CDR3 bases: TGTGCCAGTAGGACCTGGACAGCATCCCACGAGCAGTACTTC.

The V and J genes are TRBV12-3 or TRBV12-4 and TRBJ2-3; possibly TRBD1 for D (8 bases). V shed 6 bases and J shed 11 bases, with 27 bases lying between them. The CDR3 has 16 amino acids. The CDR3 DNA sequence: TGTGCCAGCAGGTGTACAGGGGGAGGGACGGTATATATGCAGTATTTT. Translated, it gives CASRCTGGGTVYMQYF.

This clone was seen only a few times. This chain's CDR3 is CASKRVSGANVLTF. The CDR3 bases are TGTGCCAGCAAGAGAGTCTCTGGGGCCAACGTCCTGACTTTC. This chain uses TRBV6-1 with TRBJ2-6, with D unresolved. The V end lost 7 bases, the J end lost 0 bases, and 7 bases lay between the germline ends. Germline values: CDR1 MNHNS, CDR2 SASEGT. The CDR3 totals 14 residues.

By frequency in the sample, this clone is medium-sized. J is TRBJ2-3 and V is TRBV6-1, with 8 bases aligning to TRBD2. The germline CDR1 and CDR2 sequences are MNHNS and SASEGT. This CDR3 region has 15 residues. J was trimmed by 2 bases and V by 3 bases; bases with no gene match: 4. The CDR3 DNA is TGTGCCAGCAGTGAGGTTAGCGGGGTCACAGATACGCAGTATTTT. Translation: CASSEVSGVTDTQYF.

This clone came up many times. A read error may explain this, as a much larger clone is one base away. The V gene is TRBV20-1, the J gene TRBJ2-7; 9 nucleotides agree with TRBD2. CDR3 length: 17 amino acids. Germline assignment: CDR1 DFQATT and CDR2 SNEGSKA (reference sequence). CDR3 protein: CSARAGTSTAQSCEQYF. CDR3 coding DNA: TGCAGTGCTAGAGCCGGGACTAGCACCGCCCAGTCCTGCGAGCAGTACTTC.

The chain recombines TRBV4-2 with TRBJ2-7, with D tentatively TRBD2 (5 bases). Trimming cost V 0 bases and J 1 base, with 10 bases left between them. The germline CDR1 and CDR2 sequences are LGHNA and YNFKEQ. The CDR3 loop spans 15 amino acids. The CDR3 region has the DNA TGTGCCAGCAGCCAAGATCCCCGGACTTCCTACGAGCAGTACTTC. Its protein is CASSQDPRTSYEQYF.

This clone was detected many times. V usage is TRBV4-1 and J usage is TRBJ1-5, with 8 nucleotides matching TRBD1. CDR1 MGHRA and CDR2 YSYEKL come from the germline V gene. This CDR3 has 16 residues. Trimming removed 1 base from V and 6 bases from J; junction bases left unmatched: 8. CDR3 coding DNA: TGCGCCAGCAGCCAAGTCTCCCTACAGGGGGTTCAGCCCCAGCATTTT. It translates to CASSQVSLQGVQPQHF.

The chain carries TRBV20-1 and TRBJ2-7; D ambiguous. The germline V and J ends were trimmed by 3 bases and 4 bases, with 13 bases remaining between them. The CDR3 contains 13 residues. The germline CDR1 and CDR2 sequences are DFQATT and SNEGSKA (reference sequence). In DNA form, the CDR3 reads TGCAGTGCTAGTGCCCCCCCTCGATACGAGCAGTACTTC. This encodes CSASAPPRYEQYF.

By share of the sample, this clone is medium-sized (0.01 to 0.1%). The chain combines TRBV27 with TRBJ2-3; 11 nucleotides align to TRBD2. Germline values: CDR1 MNHEY, CDR2 SMNVEV (reference sequence). The V gene end was trimmed by 2 bases and the J gene end by 0 bases; junction bases not matched to a gene: 7. The CDR3 sequence is 18 residues long. The CDR3 here is CASSLVGTSGSSTDTQYF. The DNA for the CDR3 is TGTGCCAGCAGTTTAGTAGGGACTAGCGGATCAAGCACAGATACGCAGTATTTT.

V and J are TRBV4-2 and TRBJ1-1, with TRBD1 as a possible D gene (5 bases). Per germline, CDR1 LGHNA and CDR2 YNFKEQ. With 4 bases removed from V and 3 bases from J, the gap between germline ends came to 27 bases. This CDR3 comprises 19 residues. The CDR3 sequence: CASSPQGTADKLGDTEAFF. CDR3 DNA: TGTGCCAGCAGCCCTCAAGGGACGGCAGACAAATTGGGTGACACTGAAGCTTTCTTT.